This T cell receptor (beta chain) was captured by sequencing in a study of T cell clones after liver transplantation. As for the study in general: A pre-transplant mixed lymphocyte reaction with TCRbeta sequencing defined graft-donor-reactive clones followed in post-transplant blood. Three of the eight recipients were HCV-positive; the rest had non-autoimmune, non-viral transplant indications. Subjects received no induction therapy and standard immunosuppression until randomization at 12-24 months post-transplant.

As concerns this clone: Its antigen is undetermined.

Study-wide points: Graft donor-reactive T cells may have migrated into the graft rather than being deleted.

The V gene lost 0 bases and the J gene lost 4 bases, with 12 bases spanning the gap. This CDR3 contains 15 residues. Germline lookup yields CDR1 MNHEY and CDR2 SVGAGI. TCRdb's table, derived via immunoSEQ multiplex PCR, lists solely in-frame clones and lacks some. The sample contains more than 100,000 clones, around 84% of which appear only once. The chain employs TRBV6-5 and TRBJ1-2; weak D call: TRBD1 (5 bases). This TCR derives from a human patient who received a liver transplant. Among the T cells, some may be from the graft donor. Sample: CD4+ T cells from blood, taken 47 months after liver transplant. The CDR3, as DNA: TGTGCCAGCAGTTACTCGAACCAGGGAATCTATGGCTACACCTTC. Residues: CASSYSNQGIYGYTF.